These 20 T cell receptor beta chains share one sample of origin, sequenced in a study of blood T cell repertoires in COVID-19. Here immunoSEQ multiplex PCR was the method, and the copy in TCRdb shows in-frame clones only, minus some. The sample has 200,000 to 300,000 clones, around 90% seen once. The sequenced sample consisted of peripheral blood. The receptors here all came from a man aged 25 to 45 with COVID-19, enrolled during active disease.

The chain is built from TRBV3-1 (or the pseudogene TRBV3-2) and TRBJ2-1, with 10 bases fitting TRBD2. Unmatched junction bases numbered 2, after V lost 0 bases and J lost 3 bases. This CDR3 spans 16 amino acids. Germline CDR1 reads LGHDT; CDR2 reads YNNKEL (reference sequence). The DNA for the CDR3 is TGTGCCAGCAGCCAAGAGCCTAGCGGGGGCTACAATGAGCAGTTCTTC. It codes for CASSQEPSGGYNEQFF.

The rearrangement joins TRBV2 to TRBJ1-5; TRBD1 matches at 9 bases. Per the germline V gene, CDR1 is SNHLY and CDR2 is FYNNEI. The CDR3 sequence is 16 residues long. V was pared by 6 bases and J by 2 bases, with 8 bases of the junction left unmatched. The CDR3 bases are TGTGCCAGCAGGGGGGACAGGGTGGATCGCAATCAGCCCCAGCATTTT. It codes for CASRGDRVDRNQPQHF.

The chain uses TRBV5-1 and TRBJ2-3; 11 bases match TRBD2. The CDR3 totals 16 residues. Trimming at V came to 0 bases and at J to 5 bases, leaving 5 bases not matched to a gene. Germline-derived CDR1 and CDR2 are SGHRS and YFSETQ. CDR3 sequence reads: CASSLDSGGAGDTQYF. CDR3 in DNA: TGCGCCAGCAGCTTGGATAGCGGGGGGGCCGGAGATACGCAGTATTTT.

J is TRBJ2-7 and V is TRBV5-4; 12 nucleotides agree with TRBD2. The CDR3 length is 17 residues. From germline, CDR1 is SGHNT and CDR2 YYREEE (reference sequence). The trim removed 0 bases at V and 4 bases at J, leaving 8 bases unmatched. The CDR3 loop reads CASSLGGLAGGLYEQYF. CDR3 bases: TGTGCCAGCAGCTTGGGCGGGCTAGCGGGGGGGCTTTACGAGCAGTACTTC.

This clone has only a few counts. V and J are TRBV5-1 and TRBJ1-2; 9 bases map to TRBD1. The CDR3 spans 17 residues. Per germline, CDR1 SGHRS and CDR2 YFSETQ. J lost 4 bases, V lost 4 bases, and 14 bases had no gene match. The CDR3 DNA reads TGCGCCAGCAGCGCAACCAAACAGGGGGCGGGAAGCTATGGCTACACCTTC. This encodes CASSATKQGAGSYGYTF.

The chain links TRBV12-3 or TRBV12-4 to TRBJ1-2; 8 bases agree with TRBD1. The junction had 4 bases not matched to a gene; V was cut back by 6 bases and J by 4 bases. This CDR3 has 13 amino acids. In DNA form, the CDR3 reads TGTGCCAGCAGCGGAACAGGGGGCTATGGCTACACCTTC. Its translation is CASSGTGGYGYTF.

The gene calls are TRBV2 and TRBJ1-3, with D uncertain. CDR3 size: 13 residues. In germline, CDR1 is SNHLY, CDR2 FYNNEI. V gave up 7 bases and J gave up 2 bases, with 9 bases separating them. In nucleotides, the CDR3 is TGTGCCAGCATGCGGGAGACTGGAAACACCATATATTTT. Amino acids: CASMRETGNTIYF. Together with reference TRBV2 and TRBJ1-3, the CDR3 gives the full variable domain: EPEVTQTPSHQVTQMGQEVILRCVPISNHLYFYWYRQILGQKVEFLVSFYNNEISEKSEIFDDQFSVERPDGSNFTLKIRSTKLEDSAMYFCASMRETGNTIYFGEGSWLTVV.

The V gene is TRBV5-1, the J gene TRBJ2-7; 9 bases fit TRBD2. CDR3 length: 15 residues. Germline lookup yields CDR1 SGHRS and CDR2 YFSETQ. J gave up 3 bases and V 0 bases, and 4 bases lay outside the gene matches. The CDR3 protein is CASSLVSGGIYEQYF. CDR3 coding DNA: TGCGCCAGCAGCTTGGTTAGCGGGGGAATCTACGAGCAGTACTTC.

The rearrangement uses TRBV6-4 and TRBJ1-5, with 8 nucleotides matching TRBD1. V trimming: 4 bases; J trimming: 3 bases; junction bases outside the gene matches: 14. Germline lookup yields CDR1 MRHNA and CDR2 SNTAGT. This CDR3 has 18 amino acids. CDR3 protein: CASSGLRNGQGANQPQHF. The CDR3 DNA is TGTGCCAGCAGTGGCCTTCGAAATGGACAGGGTGCCAATCAGCCCCAGCATTTT.

The rearrangement links TRBV4-1 to TRBJ2-5, with D uncertain. The germline V gene has CDR1 MGHRA and CDR2 YSYEKL. The CDR3 length is 15 residues. Between the trimmed V and J ends, which lost 1 base and 4 bases, there was a span of 13 bases. CDR3 in DNA: TGCGCCAGCAGCCAAGGATCTAGTCGAGGAGAGACCCAGTACTTC. It yields the protein CASSQGSSRGETQYF.

CDR3 DNA: TGTGCCAGCAATACAGGGAATTCACCCCTCCACTTT. It is translated as CASNTGNSPLHF. The rearrangement joins TRBV27 to TRBJ1-6, with D perhaps TRBD1 (6 bases). Between the trimmed V and J ends, which lost 7 bases and 7 bases, there was a span of 8 bases. Germline V CDR1 and CDR2: MNHEY, SMNVEV (reference sequence). This CDR3 is 12 amino acids long.

The chain uses TRBV5-5 and TRBJ2-5; 7 bases agree with TRBD1. Germline CDR1 is SGHKS and CDR2 is YYEKEE (reference sequence). The CDR3 totals 15 residues. V was clipped by 4 bases and J by 5 bases; unmatched bases: 11. The CDR3 region is CASSALQGLGETQYF. The CDR3 region has the DNA TGTGCCAGCAGCGCACTACAGGGGTTGGGGGAGACCCAGTACTTC. The variable domain in full, completed from reference TRBV5-5 and TRBJ2-5, reads DAGVTQSPTHLIKTRGQQVTLRCSPISGHKSVSWYQQVLGQGPQFIFQYYEKEERGRGNFPDRFSARQFPNYSSELNVNALLLGDSALYLCASSALQGLGETQYFGPGTRLLVL.

The rearrangement uses TRBV7-9 and TRBJ2-7, with TRBD1 identical over 10 bases. Germline CDR1 and CDR2: SEHNR and FQNEAQ (reference sequence). CDR3 length: 15 residues. J was trimmed by 6 bases and V by 4 bases; bases with no gene match: 9. Here the CDR3 DNA reads TGTGCCAGCAGCTCACGGACAGGGGGTTTGGGCGAGCAGTACTTC. It yields the protein CASSSRTGGLGEQYF. Complete variable domain (other parts from reference TRBV7-9 and TRBJ2-7): DTGVSQNPRHKITKRGQNVTFRCDPISEHNRLYWYRQTLGQGPEFLTYFQNEAQLEKSRLLSDRFSAERPKGSFSTLEIQRTEQGDSAMYLCASSSRTGGLGEQYFGPGTRLTVT.

This chain connects TRBV6-5 to TRBJ2-1; the match to TRBD2 covers 7 bases. The CDR3 length is 15 residues. Unmatched junction bases numbered 6, after V lost 1 base and J lost 6 bases. Looked up from germline, CDR1 is MNHEY and CDR2 is SVGAGI. The CDR3 region is CASSYFSGGPNEQFF. In nucleotides, the CDR3 is TGTGCCAGCAGTTACTTTTCGGGGGGTCCCAATGAGCAGTTCTTC.

V gene TRBV21-1 combines with J gene TRBJ1-2; the table's TRBD1 call for D was not verified on the DNA. TRBV21-1 is termed a pseudogene. This CDR3 contains 13 residues. This chain's CDR3 is CASSIRGPYGYTF. The CDR3 DNA sequence: TGTGCCAGCAGCATAAGGGGGCCCTATGGCTACACCTTC.

The chain couples TRBV2 to TRBJ1-2; 7 bases agree with TRBD1. The CDR3 is made up of 14 amino acids. Germline assignment: CDR1 SNHLY and CDR2 FYNNEI. V lost 3 bases to trimming and J lost 6 bases; unmatched junction nucleotides: 7. CDR3 DNA: TGTGCCAGCAGTGACTGGGACAGATACAATGGCTACACCTTC. The encoded protein is CASSDWDRYNGYTF. The full variable domain, in which reference TRBV2 and TRBJ1-2 provide the parts outside the CDR3, is EPEVTQTPSHQVTQMGQEVILRCVPISNHLYFYWYRQILGQKVEFLVSFYNNEISEKSEIFDDQFSVERPDGSNFTLKIRSTKLEDSAMYFCASSDWDRYNGYTFGSGTRLTVV.

The gene calls are TRBV9 and TRBJ1-2, with 9 bases aligning to TRBD1. Germline V gene data show CDR1 as SGDLS and CDR2 as YYNGEE. The CDR3 spans 15 residues. The V segment lost 0 bases and the J segment 5 bases; nucleotides outside the gene matches: 5. CDR3 in amino acids: CASSVEGQGGYGYTF. CDR3 DNA sequence: TGTGCCAGCAGCGTAGAGGGACAGGGTGGGTATGGCTACACCTTC.

J is TRBJ2-2 and V is TRBV5-6; 8 nucleotides line up with TRBD1. CDR1 and CDR2 (germline): SGHDT, YYEEEE. The J segment lost 9 bases and the V segment lost 0 bases, leaving 13 bases of the junction unmatched. This CDR3 comprises 17 residues. The CDR3 DNA is TGTGCCAGCAGCTTGGAGAGGCGCAGGGGGCGTATGCGGGAGCTGTTTTTT. It codes for CASSLERRRGRMRELFF.

The chain links TRBV13 to TRBJ1-6; D unclear. Germline V lookup: CDR1 PRHDT, CDR2 FYEKMQ (reference sequence). CDR3 length equals 12 residues. V dropped 4 bases and J dropped 9 bases, with 7 bases sitting between them. The CDR3 spells CASSSDSSPLHF. The CDR3 DNA is TGTGCCAGCAGCTCGGACTCTTCACCCCTCCACTTT.

The rearrangement joins TRBV27 to TRBJ1-2, with 7 bases that match TRBD1. The V gene's germline CDR1 is MNHEY and CDR2 SMNVEV (reference sequence). This CDR3 spans 15 amino acids. Trimming at V came to 5 bases and at J to 2 bases, leaving 8 bases not matched to a gene. In nucleotides, the CDR3 is TGTGCCAGCAGTCCAAACAGGGGATCAAACTATGGCTACACCTTC. This sequence encodes CASSPNRGSNYGYTF.